The 22 T cell receptor beta chains below all came from one sample that was sequenced in a study of beta chain features in type 1 diabetes. cDNA synthesis used the whole RNA isolate, giving expressed TCRB sequences. Data came from immunoSEQ multiplex PCR; TCRdb stores just in-frame clones and leaves some out. The sample lists tens of thousands of clones, approximately 32% occurring once. What was sequenced was stem cell memory CD4+ T cells from blood. The receptors stem from a woman aged 18-29 years in good health.

The chain recombines TRBV4-3 with TRBJ1-5; a possible D gene is TRBD1 (6 bases). V was shortened by 0 bases and J by 2 bases, with 11 bases between the two germline ends. This CDR3 has 16 residues. The germline V gene encodes CDR1 LGHNA and CDR2 YSLEER. CDR3 sequence reads: CASSQDPRGGNQPQHF. The CDR3 DNA reads as TGCGCCAGCAGCCAAGATCCCAGGGGAGGCAATCAGCCCCAGCATTTT.

This clone showed up just a few times. The V and J genes are TRBV19 and TRBJ2-7, with TRBD1 identical over 7 bases. From germline, CDR1 is LNHDA and CDR2 SQIVND (reference sequence). The CDR3 length is 14 residues. J gave up 6 bases and V 5 bases, and 10 bases lay outside the gene matches. The CDR3 reads CASSDRVWLLEQYF. The CDR3 nucleotides are TGTGCCAGTAGTGACAGGGTTTGGCTACTCGAGCAGTACTTC.

This clone has just a few counts. A read error may produce the germline difference seen at one junction end. This sequence joins TRBV6-5 and TRBJ2-3; 7 positions agree with TRBD2. This CDR3 contains 15 residues. The germline V gene encodes CDR1 MNHEY and CDR2 SVGAGI. The CDR3 region is CASSYSGLLTDTRYF. CDR3 sequence (DNA): TGTGCCAGCAGTTACTCGGGACTACTCACAGATACGCGGTATTTT.

V gene TRBV4-2 combines with J gene TRBJ2-2; maybe TRBD1 (5 bases). V lost 5 bases, J lost 3 bases, and 10 bases lay in between. CDR1 and CDR2 from the germline V gene are LGHNA and YNFKEQ. This CDR3 spans 14 amino acids. CDR3 nucleotides: TGTGCCAGCAGCACAGGACGGGACACCGGGGAGCTGTTTTTT. As protein: CASSTGRDTGELFF.

The chain has TRBV5-1 and TRBJ2-7; D uncertain. Per germline, CDR1 SGHRS and CDR2 YFSETQ. The CDR3 runs 12 residues. Trimming cost V 0 bases and J 6 bases, with 7 bases left between them. CDR3 sequence: CASSLASGEQYF. The CDR3 DNA sequence: TGCGCCAGCAGCTTGGCTTCGGGCGAGCAGTACTTC.

This clone was seen only once. The rearrangement uses TRBV9 and TRBJ1-3; 7 bases line up with TRBD1. This CDR3 spans 16 amino acids. With 4 bases clipped from V and 4 bases from J, the junction kept 11 bases outside the gene matches. CDR1 SGDLS and CDR2 YYNGEE come from the germline V gene. CDR3 DNA sequence: TGTGCCAGCAGCCCCCGGGACTCAGGGGGAGGAAACACCATATATTTT. Amino acid sequence: CASSPRDSGGGNTIYF.

This clone was counted only a few times. The genes are TRBV5-6 and TRBJ1-1; TRBD1 matches 9 bases. Germline V gene lookup returns CDR1 SGHDT and CDR2 YYEEEE. V lost 5 bases, J lost 7 bases, and 12 bases stayed unmatched. The CDR3 contains 15 residues. DNA of the CDR3: TGTGCCAGCAGATCCAACCCAACAGGGGGCAATGAAGCTTTCTTT. It specifies CASRSNPTGGNEAFF.

V usage is TRBV11-2 and J usage is TRBJ2-5; unclear D gene. The CDR3 length is 13 residues. V shed 1 base and J shed 5 bases, with 8 bases lying between them. Germline V gives CDR1 SGHAT, CDR2 FQNNGV. The CDR3 region is CASSLGLQETQYF. DNA of the CDR3: TGTGCCAGCAGCTTAGGGTTGCAGGAGACCCAGTACTTC. Based on the CDR3 plus reference TRBV11-2 and TRBJ2-5, the full variable domain is EAGVAQSPRYKIIEKRQSVAFWCNPISGHATLYWYQQILGQGPKLLIQFQNNGVVDDSQLPKDRFSAERLKGVDSTLKIQPAKLEDSAVYLCASSLGLQETQYFGPGTRLLVL.

The rearrangement links TRBV7-3 to TRBJ2-3; 11 bases map to TRBD2. The CDR3 is made up of 15 amino acids. CDR1 SGHTA and CDR2 FQGTGA come from the germline V gene. J gave up 6 bases and V 5 bases, and 7 bases lay outside the gene matches. The CDR3 DNA is TGTGCCAGCAGCCCCTATAGCGGGGGGGCTGATACGCAGTATTTT. Translating it yields CASSPYSGGADTQYF.

The V gene is TRBV2, the J gene TRBJ1-1, with 10 positions matching TRBD1. Germline assignment: CDR1 SNHLY and CDR2 FYNNEI. With V trimmed by 5 bases and J by 0 bases, 3 bases remained unmatched. This CDR3 comprises 15 residues. The CDR3 sequence is CASSRQGALNTEAFF. CDR3 coding DNA: TGTGCCAGCAGTCGACAGGGGGCCTTGAACACTGAAGCTTTCTTT. Together with reference TRBV2 and TRBJ1-1, the CDR3 gives the full variable domain: EPEVTQTPSHQVTQMGQEVILRCVPISNHLYFYWYRQILGQKVEFLVSFYNNEISEKSEIFDDQFSVERPDGSNFTLKIRSTKLEDSAMYFCASSRQGALNTEAFFGQGTRLTVV.

This clone was counted a few times. This chain joins TRBV30 and TRBJ2-3; TRBD2 agrees at 12 bases. The trim removed 2 bases at V and 2 bases at J, leaving 8 bases unmatched. CDR1 and CDR2 from the germline V gene are GTSNPN and SVGIG (reference sequence). This CDR3 contains 17 residues. CDR3 protein: CAWSIGGLAGYTDTQYF. CDR3 nucleotides: TGTGCCTGGAGTATAGGAGGACTAGCGGGGTACACAGATACGCAGTATTTT.

This clone was detected only a few times. This rearrangement joins TRBV5-1 to TRBJ2-3; TRBD2 aligns across 8 bases. Germline CDR1 reads SGHRS; CDR2 reads YFSETQ. The junction had 6 bases not matched to a gene; V was cut back by 6 bases and J by 0 bases. This CDR3 has 15 amino acids. The chain's CDR3 is CASNRGGGSTDTQYF. The CDR3 DNA reads as TGCGCCAGCAATCGGGGGGGCGGTAGCACAGATACGCAGTATTTT. Complete variable domain (other parts from reference TRBV5-1 and TRBJ2-3): KAGVTQTPRYLIKTRGQQVTLSCSPISGHRSVSWYQQTPGQGLQFLFEYFSETQRNKGNFPGRFSGRQFSNSRSEMNVSTLELGDSALYLCASNRGGGSTDTQYFGPGTRLTVL.

V usage is TRBV21-1 and J usage is TRBJ1-1; the D call in the table, TRBD1, was not verified against the DNA. TRBV21-1 is listed as a pseudogene. The CDR3 covers 13 residues. CDR3 sequence reads: CASSKGQGGRGFF. For the CDR3, the DNA is TGTGCCAGCAGCAAAGGGCAGGGTGGAAGAGGTTTCTTT.

The gene calls are TRBV18 and TRBJ1-4; 9 bases are shared with TRBD1. The germline CDR1 and CDR2 sequences are KGHSH and LQKENI. The trim removed 3 bases at V and 8 bases at J, leaving 4 bases unmatched. There are 14 residues in the CDR3. The CDR3 DNA sequence: TGTGCCAGCTCACCGGGACAGGGACGCGAAAAACTGTTTTTT. Encoded protein: CASSPGQGREKLFF.

V gene TRBV5-4 combines with J gene TRBJ2-3; maybe TRBD1 (6 bases). Deletions cut 4 bases from V and 5 bases from J, with 14 bases between. CDR3 size: 14 residues. Germline lookup yields CDR1 SGHNT and CDR2 YYREEE (reference sequence). Written as DNA, the CDR3 is TGTGCCAGCAGCGCAGGGGCGCGGAAAGATACGCAGTATTTT. This encodes CASSAGARKDTQYF.

This clone was seen more than once but under ten times. The chain combines TRBV29-1 with TRBJ2-3, with a weak D call TRBD1 (5 bases). The CDR3 loop spans 12 amino acids. The germline V and J ends were trimmed by 7 bases and 4 bases, with 12 bases remaining between them. Germline V lookup: CDR1 SQVTM, CDR2 ANQGSEA. The CDR3 DNA reads as TGCAGCGGAGGACAAAGCCCAGATACGCAGTATTTT. Protein: CSGGQSPDTQYF.

The genes are TRBV7-2 and TRBJ2-3; TRBD2 is a possible D gene (6 bases). CDR1 SGHTA and CDR2 FQGNSA come from the germline V gene. Trimming left V 0 bases short and J 3 bases short, with 7 bases between. The CDR3 consists of 14 residues. The CDR3 loop reads CASSLAGGTDTQYF. For the CDR3, the DNA is TGTGCCAGCAGCTTAGCAGGAGGGACAGATACGCAGTATTTT. Variable domain in full (rest from reference TRBV7-2 and TRBJ2-3): GAGVSQSPSNKVTEKGKDVELRCDPISGHTALYWYRQSLGQGLEFLIYFQGNSAPDKSGLPSDRFSAERTGGSVSTLTIQRTQQEDSAVYLCASSLAGGTDTQYFGPGTRLTVL.

There are a few counts of this clone. V gene TRBV9 combines with J gene TRBJ2-3, with 7 bases aligning to TRBD1. V was pared by 0 bases and J by 4 bases, with 5 bases of the junction left unmatched. CDR1 is SGDLS, CDR2 YYNGEE, per germline. This CDR3 is built from 15 residues. The CDR3 is CASSVVSGGPDTQYF. The DNA for the CDR3 is TGTGCCAGCAGCGTAGTTTCAGGGGGTCCAGATACGCAGTATTTT.

The V and J genes are TRBV11-2 and TRBJ2-5; 10 bases are shared with TRBD2. Trimming cost V 3 bases and J 6 bases; bases outside gene matches: 10. The CDR3 length is 16 residues. Germline CDR1 is SGHAT and CDR2 is FQNNGV. CDR3 sequence (DNA): TGTGCCAGCAGCTTGGAAAGCGGGGGGGCAGGAAAGACCCAGTACTTC. Residues: CASSLESGGAGKTQYF.

V and J are TRBV30 and TRBJ1-5; D unresolved. Germline V gene sequence: CDR1 GTSNPN, CDR2 SVGIG (reference sequence). V lost 0 bases, J lost 4 bases, and 7 bases lay in between. This CDR3 comprises 13 residues. The CDR3 sequence: CAWSVSANQPQHF. CDR3 nucleotides: TGTGCCTGGAGTGTAAGTGCGAATCAGCCCCAGCATTTT.

This clone was seen a handful of times. This chain uses TRBV2 with TRBJ1-2, with 9 bases fitting TRBD1. Germline values: CDR1 SNHLY, CDR2 FYNNEI. The J segment lost 3 bases and the V segment lost 6 bases, leaving 8 bases of the junction unmatched. The CDR3 consists of 15 residues. As DNA, the CDR3 is TGTGCCAGCAGCCCACGGGACAGGGCTGACTATGGCTACACCTTC. This gives the protein CASSPRDRADYGYTF.

The chain recombines TRBV5-1 with TRBJ1-1, with D possibly TRBD1 on 5 matching bases. Germline lookup yields CDR1 SGHRS and CDR2 YFSETQ. The V and J ends lost 5 bases and 2 bases respectively, with 16 bases between them. The CDR3 length is 15 residues. CDR3 sequence: CASRLWGGSNTEAFF. The CDR3 DNA reads as TGCGCCAGCAGACTCTGGGGGGGAAGTAACACTGAAGCTTTCTTT.